This TCR beta chain was recorded in a study of cytotoxic CD8 clonotypes in ibrutinib-treated CLL. Turning to the study itself: Once treatment had gone on for a median of roughly eleven months, range 6 to 36, response samples were drawn. An average of around 260,000 productive templates and 94,082 productive rearrangements was obtained per sample. Findings of the study overall: Sampling times, which were not matched between the groups, differed between sustained-remission patients and progressing patients. Public clonotypes were seen rarely and were contracted or stable on treatment.

Notes on this clone: Its antigen is currently unknown.

Clones were read by immunoSEQ multiplex PCR, and TCRdb kept only the in-frame ones, dropping some. The table records some 130,000 clones, about 91% of them present only once. Material: PBMCs, obtained after 12 months of ibrutinib treatment. The sequence came from a human donor with chronic lymphocytic leukemia.

The CDR3 DNA reads TGTGCCAGCAGTTTATTCCCTAGGGCCGACAATGAGCAGTTCTTC. Residues: CASSLFPRADNEQFF. V usage is TRBV27 and J usage is TRBJ2-1; D uncertain. V was trimmed by 1 base and J by 5 bases, leaving 12 bases between them. The germline V gene has CDR1 MNHEY and CDR2 SMNVEV (reference sequence). This CDR3 contains 15 residues.